Here is one T cell receptor beta chain with its context. Its cognate antigen is unknown. This sample stems from a study of T cell responses to AZD1222 COVID-19 vaccine. Only in-frame clones appear in the TCRdb table, and some are missing; sequencing was by immunoSEQ multiplex PCR. The repertoire holds about 130,000 clones, over 80% seen once, with approximately 7% in the top ten. Trimming took off 4 bases at V and 0 bases at J, with 10 bases between the two ends. Germline V CDR1 and CDR2: SGDLS, YYNGEE. This CDR3 has 15 residues. Study results and limitations: Mapped onto spike, vaccine-associated CD4 TCRs spanned it and were dominant at 160-218 and 743-854. Elevations in Spike-specific TCR breadth and depth followed administration of two AZD1222 doses.

The receptor comes from an adult who received the AZD1222 COVID-19 vaccine. The chain links TRBV9 to TRBJ1-4; D gene unclear. The sequencing here drew on peripheral blood, taken 28 days after the second AZD1222 dose. CDR3 sequence reads: CASSPRTATNEKLFF. The CDR3 DNA is TGTGCCAGCAGCCCCCGTACGGCAACTAATGAAAAACTGTTTTTT.